This record concerns one T cell receptor (beta chain) sequence. This sample was included in a study of OX40 agonist ivuxolimab in advanced cancers. Study-level background: Intravenous ivuxolimab was administered to patients every 2 weeks at 0.01 to 10 mg/kg. From about 23 to 85 years was the age range, with a mean of approximately 58 years, and around 84% were male.

Deletions cut 2 bases from V and 2 bases from J, with 12 bases between. The germline V gene encodes CDR1 SGHVS and CDR2 FQNEAQ. There are 16 residues in the CDR3. Here immunoSEQ multiplex PCR was the method, and the copy in TCRdb shows in-frame clones only, minus some. The table has tens of thousands of clones, less than 85% seen once. Sample: CD4+ or CD8+ T cells sorted from blood, taken in a trial of the OX40 agonist ivuxolimab. The receptor was derived from an adult with an advanced solid tumor such as melanoma, head and neck, liver or kidney cancer. This rearrangement joins TRBV7-8 to TRBJ2-2; D uncertain. As DNA, the CDR3 is TGTGCCAGCAGCTTATTTGGGCGGAGAAACACCGGGGAGCTGTTTTTT. Translated: CASSLFGRRNTGELFF.